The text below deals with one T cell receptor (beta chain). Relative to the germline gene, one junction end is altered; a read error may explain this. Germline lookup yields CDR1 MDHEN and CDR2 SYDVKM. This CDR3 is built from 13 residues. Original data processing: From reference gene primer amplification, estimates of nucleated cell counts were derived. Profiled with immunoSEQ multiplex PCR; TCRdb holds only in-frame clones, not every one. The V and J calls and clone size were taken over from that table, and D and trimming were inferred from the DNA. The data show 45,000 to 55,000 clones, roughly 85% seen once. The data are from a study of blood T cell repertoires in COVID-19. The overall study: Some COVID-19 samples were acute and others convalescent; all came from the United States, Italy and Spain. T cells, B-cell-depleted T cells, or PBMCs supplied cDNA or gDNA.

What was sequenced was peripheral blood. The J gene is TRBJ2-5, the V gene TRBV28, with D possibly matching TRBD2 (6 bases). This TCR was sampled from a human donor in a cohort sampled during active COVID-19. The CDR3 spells CATRTAVPGLCHF. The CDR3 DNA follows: TGTGCCACACGAACGGCCGTGCCGGGACTCTGTCACTTC.